These 28 T cell receptor beta chains share one sample of origin, sequenced in a study of long-term antiretroviral therapy in people with HIV. The libraries were made with immunoSEQ v3.0 at survey level. Profiled with immunoSEQ multiplex PCR; TCRdb holds only in-frame clones, not every one. The sample has over 20,000 clones; almost 85% are singletons. This specimen was unsorted PBMCs, taken 0.5 years after starting antiretroviral therapy. The receptors were sampled from a man between 18 and 29 years old with HIV.

The CDR3 region has the DNA TGTGCCAGCAGCCTCACTTTTCGGGGGGCCGGCGAGCAGTTCTTC. Amino acid sequence: CASSLTFRGAGEQFF. V and J are TRBV7-9 and TRBJ2-1; tentative D call: TRBD2 (7 bases). Trimming removed 5 bases at V and 10 bases at J, with 21 bases between. Germline V lookup: CDR1 SEHNR, CDR2 FQNEAQ (reference sequence). This CDR3 has 15 amino acids.

The CDR3 DNA sequence: TGTGCCAGCAGTCCACCAGGGGGGAACTATGGCTACACCTTC. This encodes CASSPPGGNYGYTF. The gene calls are TRBV28 and TRBJ1-2; TRBD1 matches 7 bases. The CDR3 covers 14 residues. Germline CDR1 and CDR2: MDHEN and SYDVKM. The ends lost 5 bases at V and 2 bases at J; junction bases unmatched: 5.

The rearrangement links TRBV9 to TRBJ2-7, with TRBD2 as a possible D gene (6 bases). The germline V gene encodes CDR1 SGDLS and CDR2 YYNGEE. V was cut by 6 bases and J by 4 bases, with 23 bases left in between. The CDR3 is 16 residues long. CDR3 sequence reads: CASTRGPDGGGYEQYF. Here the CDR3 DNA reads TGTGCCAGCACCCGAGGGCCCGACGGGGGAGGTTACGAGCAGTACTTC.

J is TRBJ1-2 and V is TRBV4-2; weak D call: TRBD1 (6 bases). Germline values: CDR1 LGHNA, CDR2 YNFKEQ. The germline V and J ends were trimmed by 0 bases and 7 bases, with 9 bases remaining between them. The CDR3 contains 13 residues. Written as DNA, the CDR3 is TGTGCCAGCAGCCAAGATGGAGGGGGTGGCTACACCTTC. Translating it yields CASSQDGGGGYTF.

This clone was counted a few times. The chain combines TRBV7-3 with TRBJ1-2, with no clear D. This CDR3 has 11 amino acids. V lost 5 bases to trimming and J lost 7 bases, with 8 bases between them. Germline values: CDR1 SGHTA, CDR2 FQGTGA. The CDR3 protein is CASSGGGGYTF. CDR3 coding DNA: TGTGCCAGCAGCGGAGGCGGTGGCTACACCTTC.

The rearrangement links TRBV7-3 to TRBJ2-2; 7 positions agree with TRBD1. Per germline, CDR1 SGHTA and CDR2 FQGTGA. Germline trimming cut 5 bases from V and 4 bases from J; bases unmatched to any gene: 10. This CDR3 spans 16 amino acids. The CDR3 sequence is CASSPVRGQSTGELFF. As DNA, the CDR3 is TGTGCCAGCAGCCCCGTCAGGGGACAGAGCACCGGGGAGCTGTTTTTT.

The gene calls are TRBV6-1 and TRBJ2-5, with D possibly being TRBD1 (6 bases). Trimming left V 6 bases short and J 4 bases short, with 15 bases between. Germline CDR1 and CDR2: MNHNS and SASEGT. The CDR3 has 14 amino acids. Written as DNA, the CDR3 is TGTGCCAGCAGAAAGCAGGGGCGAGGAGAGACCCAGTACTTC. Residues: CASRKQGRGETQYF.

This clone was seen more than once but under ten times. The chain carries TRBV4-1 and TRBJ2-2; D is perhaps TRBD1 (5 bases). The CDR3 runs to 16 residues. The ends were cut back, 3 bases at V and 6 bases at J, with 17 bases in the middle. The V gene's germline CDR1 is MGHRA and CDR2 YSYEKL. CDR3 sequence reads: CASSHKTRQSAGELFF. In DNA form, the CDR3 reads TGCGCCAGCAGCCACAAAACCCGACAGAGCGCCGGGGAGCTGTTTTTT.

The V and J genes are TRBV11-2 and TRBJ1-6, with D unresolved. V lost 1 base and J 7 bases, leaving 11 bases between the germline ends. The CDR3 spans 15 residues. Per the germline V gene, CDR1 is SGHAT and CDR2 is FQNNGV. Here the CDR3 DNA reads TGTGCCAGCAGCTTAGGAGTGCTGGGGAATTCACCCCTCCACTTT. Its protein product is CASSLGVLGNSPLHF.

This clone was counted a single time. V is TRBV28 and J is TRBJ1-2, with a possible D match to TRBD1 (6 bases). Trimming removed 6 bases at V and 4 bases at J, with 12 bases between. Germline V CDR1 and CDR2: MDHEN, SYDVKM. This CDR3 region has 13 residues. The DNA of the CDR3 is TGTGCCAGCAGCTTAGCGGGGGCCTATGGCTACACCTTC. Translation: CASSLAGAYGYTF.

The chain uses TRBV27 and TRBJ1-1; D unresolved. Per the germline V gene, CDR1 is MNHEY and CDR2 is SMNVEV (reference sequence). This CDR3 comprises 13 residues. V was trimmed by 2 bases and J by 1 base, leaving 5 bases between them. The CDR3 DNA reads as TGTGCCAGCAGTTTAATTAAGAACACTGAAGCTTTCTTT. Its translation: CASSLIKNTEAFF.

V and J are TRBV7-3 and TRBJ1-1; D not certain. The CDR3 is made up of 13 amino acids. Germline values: CDR1 SGHTA, CDR2 FQGTGA. V lost 5 bases to trimming and J lost 0 bases, with 7 bases between them. The CDR3 loop reads CASSATLNTEAFF. For the CDR3, the DNA is TGTGCCAGCAGCGCGACACTGAACACTGAAGCTTTCTTT.

The genes are TRBV4-3 and TRBJ2-1, with 11 bases that match TRBD1. The J segment lost 0 bases and the V segment lost 0 bases, leaving 1 base of the junction unmatched. CDR3 length: 17 amino acids. Germline assignment: CDR1 LGHNA and CDR2 YSLEER. The CDR3 spells CASSQEGTGGSYNEQFF. As DNA, the CDR3 is TGCGCCAGCAGCCAAGAAGGGACAGGGGGCTCCTACAATGAGCAGTTCTTC.

This chain uses TRBV6-1 with TRBJ1-1; D call uncertain. The CDR3 spans 13 residues. With 3 bases removed from V and 4 bases from J, the gap between germline ends came to 9 bases. The germline V gene encodes CDR1 MNHNS and CDR2 SASEGT. The CDR3 region has the DNA TGTGCCAGCAGTGAGGGCACTGGCACTGAAGCTTTCTTT. Amino acids: CASSEGTGTEAFF.

This chain joins TRBV7-9 and TRBJ2-5; D unclear. Germline CDR1 SEHNR, CDR2 FQNEAQ (reference sequence). The CDR3 sequence is 11 residues long. V shed 5 bases and J shed 2 bases, with 3 bases lying between them. CDR3 amino acids: CASSQQETQYF. CDR3 DNA: TGTGCCAGCAGCCAACAAGAGACCCAGTACTTC.

The chain joins TRBV6-5 to TRBJ2-1; D is undetermined. The V and J ends lost 4 bases and 5 bases respectively, with 12 bases between them. The CDR3 runs 14 residues. The germline V gene has CDR1 MNHEY and CDR2 SVGAGI. Here the CDR3 reads CASSFRSEDNEQFF. Written as DNA, the CDR3 is TGTGCCAGCAGTTTCCGAAGTGAGGACAATGAGCAGTTCTTC.

CDR3 loop: CASRGDPHREQFF. In DNA, the CDR3 is TGTGCCAGCAGGGGGGACCCCCACCGCGAGCAGTTCTTC. This sequence joins TRBV7-9 and TRBJ2-1; D may correspond to TRBD1 or TRBD2 (5 bases each). The CDR3 is 13 residues long. The germline V and J ends were trimmed by 6 bases and 10 bases, with 16 bases remaining between them. Germline-derived CDR1 and CDR2 are SEHNR and FQNEAQ (reference sequence).

Written as DNA, the CDR3 is TGTGCCAGCAGCGTAGTGGGACGCAGCACAGATACGCAGTATTTT. This encodes CASSVVGRSTDTQYF. This rearrangement joins TRBV9 to TRBJ2-3, with D perhaps being TRBD1 or TRBD2 (5 bases each). Per the germline V gene, CDR1 is SGDLS and CDR2 is YYNGEE. Trimming left V 0 bases short and J 0 bases short, with 8 bases between. The CDR3 consists of 15 residues.

The chain couples TRBV7-9 to TRBJ2-1; the match to TRBD1 covers 10 bases. Germline V gene sequence: CDR1 SEHNR, CDR2 FQNEAQ (reference sequence). V lost 5 bases, J lost 9 bases, and 13 bases stayed unmatched. The CDR3 runs 16 residues. The CDR3, as DNA: TGTGCCAGCAGCCCCTGGACAGGGGGAGGTTTTAGTGAGCAGTTCTTC. The encoded protein is CASSPWTGGGFSEQFF.

V and J are TRBV14 and TRBJ1-2; 7 bases map to TRBD1. Germline CDR1 and CDR2: SGHDN and FVKESK. The CDR3 runs 14 residues. Germline trimming cut 4 bases from V and 4 bases from J; bases unmatched to any gene: 6. Here the CDR3 reads CASSPPGQPYGYTF. The CDR3 DNA is TGTGCCAGCAGCCCCCCGGGACAGCCCTATGGCTACACCTTC.

Worth noting for this clone: The germline gene is not matched at one end of the junction; a read error may be the cause. J is TRBJ1-4 and V is TRBV7-8, with D unclear. CDR1 SGHVS and CDR2 FQNEAQ come from the germline V gene. CDR3 length: 12 amino acids. CDR3 DNA: TGTGCCAGCAGCTTACCCCAATCGGACCTCATTTTT. Translating it yields CASSLPQSDLIF. Supplemented by reference TRBV7-8 and TRBJ1-4, the full variable domain reads GAGVSQSPRYKVAKRGQDVALRCDPISGHVSLFWYQQALGQGPEFLTYFQNEAQLDKSGLPSDRFFAERPEGSVSTLKIQRTQQEDSAVYLCASSLPQSDLIFGSGTQLSVL.

This clone was seen once. V usage is TRBV6-1 and J usage is TRBJ1-1, with D possibly TRBD1 on 5 matching bases. Germline V gene sequence: CDR1 MNHNS, CDR2 SASEGT. Deletions cut 8 bases from V and 4 bases from J, with 14 bases between. The CDR3 has 13 amino acids. CDR3 sequence: CASCQGDFTEAFF. CDR3 in DNA: TGTGCCAGCTGTCAGGGCGACTTCACTGAAGCTTTCTTT.

A few counts support this clone. The chain joins TRBV28 to TRBJ1-5; D is ambiguous. Germline assignment: CDR1 MDHEN and CDR2 SYDVKM. V dropped 2 bases and J dropped 1 base, with 12 bases sitting between them. The CDR3 length is 16 residues. The CDR3 DNA is TGTGCCAGCAGTTTACTTTGGGATTTCAGCAATCAGCCCCAGCATTTT. Translating it yields CASSLLWDFSNQPQHF.

CDR3 DNA: TGCGCCAGCAGCCAAGAATGGCGGGAGTGGGATACGCAGTATTTT. It yields the protein CASSQEWREWDTQYF. The rearrangement links TRBV4-3 to TRBJ2-3; 7 positions agree with TRBD2. The CDR3 is 15 amino acids. Losses at the gene ends were 0 bases for V and 6 bases for J; bases not matched to a gene: 6. From germline, CDR1 is LGHNA and CDR2 YSLEER.

The chain links TRBV10-2 to TRBJ2-1, with 14 positions matching TRBD2. Germline V lookup: CDR1 WSHSY, CDR2 SAAADI. The CDR3 is 16 amino acids. The trim removed 6 bases at V and 8 bases at J, leaving 9 bases unmatched. The CDR3 is CASREGLAGVYDEQFF. The CDR3, as DNA: TGCGCCAGCAGGGAGGGACTAGCGGGAGTCTATGATGAGCAGTTCTTC.

The genes are TRBV4-1 and TRBJ2-1; weak D call: TRBD2 (6 bases). Germline assignment: CDR1 MGHRA and CDR2 YSYEKL. Trimming removed 0 bases at V and 12 bases at J, with 18 bases between. The CDR3 totals 15 residues. The CDR3 sequence is CASSQEGLLTMRQFF. In DNA, the CDR3 is TGCGCCAGCAGCCAAGAGGGACTGCTAACAATGAGGCAGTTCTTC.

The chain is built from TRBV5-1 and TRBJ2-1, with D unresolved. The CDR3 consists of 14 residues. Germline CDR1 reads SGHRS; CDR2 reads YFSETQ. Trimming removed 3 bases at V and 8 bases at J, with 15 bases between. CDR3: CASSSSPLGDEQFF. CDR3 DNA sequence: TGCGCCAGCAGCTCGAGCCCCTTGGGCGATGAGCAGTTCTTC.

This clone was seen a single time. The chain uses TRBV28 and TRBJ2-2; the D is unclear. The V and J ends lost 3 bases and 2 bases respectively, with 10 bases between them. The length of the CDR3 is 15 residues. The germline gives CDR1 MDHEN, CDR2 SYDVKM. CDR3 nucleotide sequence: TGTGCCAGCAGTTTCGTGACGCTAAACACCGGGGAGCTGTTTTTT. Residues: CASSFVTLNTGELFF.